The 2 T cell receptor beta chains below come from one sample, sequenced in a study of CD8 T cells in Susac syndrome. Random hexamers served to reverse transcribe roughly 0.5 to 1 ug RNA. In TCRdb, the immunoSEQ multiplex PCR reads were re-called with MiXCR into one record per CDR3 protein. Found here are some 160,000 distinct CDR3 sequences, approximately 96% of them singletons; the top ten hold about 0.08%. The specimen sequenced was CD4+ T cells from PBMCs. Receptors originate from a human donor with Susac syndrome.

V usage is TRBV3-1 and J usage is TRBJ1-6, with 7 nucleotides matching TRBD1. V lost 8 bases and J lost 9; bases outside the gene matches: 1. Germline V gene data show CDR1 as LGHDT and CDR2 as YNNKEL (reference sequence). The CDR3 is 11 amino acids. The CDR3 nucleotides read TGTGCCAGCGGACAGGCTTCACCCCTCCACTTT. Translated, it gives CASGQASPLHF.

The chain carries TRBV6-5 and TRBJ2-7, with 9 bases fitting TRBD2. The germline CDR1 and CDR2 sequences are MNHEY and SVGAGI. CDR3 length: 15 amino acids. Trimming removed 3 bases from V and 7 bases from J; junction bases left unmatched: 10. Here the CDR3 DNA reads TGTGCCAGCAGTTATAACCCTAGCGGGAACTCGGAGCAGTACTTC. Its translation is CASSYNPSGNSEQYF.